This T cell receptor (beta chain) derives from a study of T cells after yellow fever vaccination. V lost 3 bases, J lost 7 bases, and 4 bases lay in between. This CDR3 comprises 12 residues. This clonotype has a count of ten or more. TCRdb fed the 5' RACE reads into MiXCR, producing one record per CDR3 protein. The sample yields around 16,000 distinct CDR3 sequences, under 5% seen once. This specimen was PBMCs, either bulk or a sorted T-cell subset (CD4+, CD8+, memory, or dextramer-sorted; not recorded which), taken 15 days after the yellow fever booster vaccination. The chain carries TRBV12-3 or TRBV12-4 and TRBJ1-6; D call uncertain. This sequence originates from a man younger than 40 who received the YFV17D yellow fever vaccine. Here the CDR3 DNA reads TGTGCCAGCAGTTTCCAGAATTCACCCCTCCACTTT. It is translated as CASSFQNSPLHF.